This TCR beta chain was sequenced during a study of T cell responses to AZD1222 COVID-19 vaccine (dated by TCRdb to the early 2020s). Some background on the complete study: AZD1222 recipients whose second dose came at about 4 weeks and those whose second dose came at about 12 weeks were combined into one group, since spike-specific TCR depth and breadth did not differ between the two schedules. A total of 233 trial participants underwent TCR sequencing, of whom about 200 had received two doses of AZD1222 and about 25 had received two doses of the MenACWY control vaccine. Trial participants were enrolled into age subgroups of 18-55, 56-69 and 70-plus years, which contained 148, 28 and 57 TCR-sequenced participants, respectively.

Spanning cysteine to phenylalanine, the CDR3 consists of 13 amino acids. Of the read, only the CDR3 DNA is kept; its 39 bases are in frame from base 1. The germline V gene supplies CDR1 MNHEY and CDR2 SVGAGI. The junction carries 12 bases between V and J, which are trimmed by 10 bases and 0 bases respectively. On this clone itself: The antigen it recognizes is unknown. No much larger clonotype is one base removed from it; base qualities were not supplied.

The sample's time point label, in plain terms: baseline before first vaccination. Vaccinee samples were obtained from the UK trials COV001 and COV002, which included a single-blind randomized controlled phase 2/3 trial of AZD1222 (ChAdOx1 nCoV-19) in healthy adults. Trial participant PBMC samples were collected at day 0 and day 28 after the second dose for TCRbeta chain sequencing. The CDR3 regions of human TCRbeta chains were analyzed by immunosequencing. The paper's data handling went like this. Repertoire TCRs were matched against a reference library of SARS-CoV-2-specific TCRs generated with the MIRA antigen-specificity platform. Breadth was defined as the fraction of unique TCRs that were SARS-CoV-2-associated, and depth was defined as the fraction of total T cells that were SARS-CoV-2-associated. Using the MIRA data, each spike-specific TCR was mapped to the spike region that the TCR reacts to and placed in a CD4 or CD8 class. Log10-transformed breadth and depth values were compared by one-way ANOVA with Sidak's multiple comparisons tests. TCRdb carries this immuneACCESS record with in-frame sequences only. Its versions omit some clonotypes, under half of them owing to an unresolved V gene in the studies checked, with the rest unexplained. For V, J and clone size, that table is used; D and trimming come from the DNA. The sample profile shows 130,000 to 150,000 clones; about 91% of them were found once. The top ten constitute more than 2% of the sample.

Findings and caveats that apply to the study as a whole: The 56-69-year group was small, and its depth increase did not reach significance, likely because of low power. Conclusions about previously exposed vaccinees are limited because only 5 or 6 AZD1222 recipients were SARS-CoV-2 seropositive at baseline. Spike-specific TCR breadth and depth rose significantly after two AZD1222 doses compared with day 0 and with MenACWY recipients. Because no samples from the day 14 peak response were available, repertoires could be characterized only after the peak T cell response. The vaccine-associated CD4 TCRs covered the entire spike protein, and the dominant responses fell in regions 160-218 and 743-854. Participants were mostly white British and included more females than males, and it was suggested by the authors that clonal diversity may have been underestimated. Nearly half of unique spike-specific TCRs reportedly recognized epitopes outside regions mutated in the B.1.351 and B.1.1.7 variants.

The TCR originated in an adult in good health. The receptor chain draws on TRBV6-5 and TRBJ2-5; the D gene is possibly TRBD2, with 5 bases matching. The material sequenced was peripheral blood, taken on day 0 of AZD1222 vaccination. The nucleotides read TGTGCCACAAGGTCGGGGTACCAAGAGACCCAGTACTTC. Translated, this is CATRSGYQETQYF.